Listed below are T cell receptor beta chains from one sample, sequenced in a study of blood T cell repertoires in COVID-19. TCRdb keeps only in-frame clones here, not all; method: immunoSEQ multiplex PCR. The table lists 200,000 to 300,000 clones, 85% to 90% of them singletons, with 3.5% to 4.5% in the top ten. Sequencing was performed on PBMCs or T cells enriched from blood (not recorded which). The receptors were sampled from a woman in her twenties or thirties who had recovered from COVID-19. Each CDR3 is given without its conserved first and last residue. Clone size appears in some rows only: once, few, many, or a class for an expanded clone.

J: TRBJ2-5
V: TRBV24-1
size: once
CDR3: ATSDLAGGETQY

J: TRBJ1-1
V: TRBV28
size: .
CDR3: ASSLLTGGTEAF

J: TRBJ1-2
V: TRBV4-2
size: .
CDR3: ASSQDPDSRGYT

J: TRBJ2-1
V: TRBV11-3
size: .
CDR3: ASSLGQGVFHEQF

J: TRBJ2-2
V: TRBV5-1
size: once
CDR3: ASSLQGVNTGELF

J: TRBJ1-2
V: TRBV27
size: .
CDR3: ASSYTRQGINYGYT

J: TRBJ2-1
V: TRBV28
size: .
CDR3: ASLSQGTFEQF

J: TRBJ1-2
V: TRBV7-3
size: .
CDR3: ASSPGQVRNYGYT

J: TRBJ1-4
V: TRBV30
size: .
CDR3: AWSVQGDEKLF

J: TRBJ1-5
V: TRBV18
size: .
CDR3: ASSPSSQGAQPQH

J: TRBJ2-1
V: TRBV6-5
size: .
CDR3: ASSPLGRGNEQF

J: TRBJ2-7
V: TRBV4-3
size: .
CDR3: ASSQDWSSGREGEQY

J: TRBJ2-1
V: TRBV11-2
size: .
CDR3: ASRGERAYNEQF

J: TRBJ1-4
V: TRBV19
size: .
CDR3: ATQGTANEKLF

J: TRBJ1-2
V: TRBV18
size: few
CDR3: ASSPSTGGTSLSGYT

J: TRBJ1-1
V: TRBV5-4
size: .
CDR3: ASSLRQGVFTEAL

J: TRBJ2-5
V: TRBV18
size: .
CDR3: ASSPRQGETQY

J: TRBJ1-1
V: TRBV28
size: .
CDR3: ASSLFQSGNTEAF

J: TRBJ1-1
V: TRBV18
size: .
CDR3: ASSQNGDTEAF

J: TRBJ2-7
V: TRBV6-4
size: .
CDR3: ASSRFRERPSYEQY

J: TRBJ2-1
V: TRBV7-9
size: .
CDR3: ASSSWRASNEQF

J: TRBJ2-3
V: TRBV25-1
size: .
CDR3: ASSESAGTVTDTQY

J: TRBJ1-2
V: TRBV30
size: .
CDR3: AWSNRAYGYT

J: TRBJ2-3
V: TRBV6-2/TRBV6-3
size: .
CDR3: ASSPLYMQY

J: TRBJ1-1
V: TRBV19
size: .
CDR3: ASLGQGYTEAF

J: TRBJ2-1
V: TRBV27
size: .
CDR3: ASSLGGGYNEQF

J: TRBJ1-2
V: TRBV18
size: .
CDR3: ASSPEAGAGYT

J: TRBJ2-7
V: TRBV27
size: few
CDR3: ASSLLAGGVHEQY

J: TRBJ1-2
V: TRBV20-1
size: .
CDR3: SASDRGLTYGYT

J: TRBJ2-3
V: TRBV9
size: .
CDR3: ASSVGAGVGTDTQY

J: TRBJ2-1
V: TRBV15
size: .
CDR3: ATSGGTSGSPSSYNEQF

J: TRBJ2-1
V: TRBV11-2
size: few
CDR3: ASSSYLAGGQQF

J: TRBJ2-1
V: TRBV28
size: .
CDR3: ASSFYAVTYNEQF

J: TRBJ2-1
V: TRBV28
size: .
CDR3: ASSSNLAVYEQF

J: TRBJ1-6
V: TRBV6-5
size: .
CDR3: ASSYEVDSPLH

J: TRBJ2-3
V: TRBV6-5
size: .
CDR3: ASSSWGQGADTQY